What follows describes a single TCR beta chain. The record originates from a study of OX40 agonist ivuxolimab in advanced cancers. Overall study context: Dose-escalation patients had hepatocellular carcinoma, melanoma, renal cell or head and neck cancer.

Measured with immunoSEQ multiplex PCR; TCRdb has only the in-frame clones, and not every one. The sample has over 150,000 clones, 85% to 95% seen once; the top ten hold 0.3% to 0.35%. At cycle 4 day 1, cycle 7 day 1, and baseline, blood was sampled. The receptor's source is an adult with an advanced solid tumor such as melanoma, head and neck, liver or kidney cancer. The material sequenced was CD4+ or CD8+ T cells sorted from blood, taken in a trial of the OX40 agonist ivuxolimab.

CDR3 region: CASSVGLQMEWNTEAFF. CDR3 sequence (DNA): TGTGCCAGCAGCGTAGGGCTCCAGATGGAGTGGAACACTGAAGCTTTCTTT. This chain connects TRBV9 to TRBJ1-1; no definite D call. There are 17 residues in the CDR3. Germline CDR1 reads SGDLS; CDR2 reads YYNGEE. The germline V and J ends were trimmed by 0 bases and 1 base, with 16 bases remaining between them.